This TCR beta chain is from a study of shared clonotypes between healthy human individuals. This clone was found many times. The target antigen is unknown. From germline, CDR1 is SGHTA and CDR2 FQGNSA. The CDR3 spans 12 residues. Trimming left V 1 base short and J 4 bases short, with 2 bases between. Study observations and caveats: Rarefaction analysis demonstrated incomplete sorted-subset sequencing notwithstanding large depth. Naive subsets generally had larger estimated richness than memory subsets.

Clones were sequenced by immunoSEQ multiplex PCR, and TCRdb holds only the in-frame ones, with some missing. The sample includes about 190,000 clones, 65% to 80% of them seen just once. Donors were healthy HIV-negative adults without recent acute infections or vaccinations. Both subsets, CD45RA+ naive and CD45RA-negative memory, were split from the CD4+ cells. The receptor comes from a man aged 25-45 years in good health. This chain joins TRBV7-2 and TRBJ2-4; D remains unclear. The sequenced sample was memory CD4+ T cells sorted from blood. The subset: CD45RA-negative fraction. CDR3 in DNA: TGTGCCAGCAGCTTAGGTAAAAACATTCAGTACTTC. Its protein product is CASSLGKNIQYF.